This note documents a single T cell receptor (beta chain) sequence. What it binds is unknown. The junction differs from germline at one of its ends, possibly a read error. Some clones are missing from TCRdb's copy, which holds only in-frame ones; the method was immunoSEQ multiplex PCR. Of roughly 90,000 clones in the sample, about 78% were seen once. Receiving focal radiation plus CTLA-4 blockade with ipilimumab were patients who had chemo-refractory metastatic non-small-cell lung cancer. This sample is drawn from a study of radiotherapy plus CTLA-4 blockade in lung cancer. Study conclusions and caveats: Blood TCR clones of tumor origin expanded after radiotherapy plus ipilimumab.

The CDR3 totals 13 residues. Germline V gene sequence: CDR1 SGHDT, CDR2 YYEEEE. The chain couples TRBV5-6 to TRBJ1-2, with D possibly TRBD1 on 5 matching bases. The specimen comprised peripheral blood, sampled from a patient treated with radiotherapy plus ipilimumab. This sequence originates from a human donor with non-small cell lung cancer that progressed on radiotherapy plus ipilimumab. The CDR3 sequence: CASSFGGPDNGDF. The CDR3 DNA is TGTGCCAGCAGCTTCGGTGGACCGGACAATGGGGACTTC.